This TCR beta chain was captured in a study of vaccination effects on CD4 cells after COVID-19 (dated by TCRdb to between 2021 and 2022). Turning to the overall study: To identify antigen-specific CD4+ T cell clonotypes by their expansion, the ViraFEST assay first stimulated PBMC with viral peptide pools and then applied TCR sequencing. Each well held 1.5 million to 2 million PBMC cultured in IMDM containing approximately 5.3% human AB serum, 10 IU/ml IL-2 and gentamicin, along with roughly 10 ug/ml peptides. Cultures from other donors in the study were sequenced with the Oncomine TCR Beta short-read assay on an Illumina iSeq 100. Participants received two doses of either the BNT162b2 or the mRNA-1273 mRNA SARS-CoV-2 vaccine. A total of some eleven COVID-19 convalescent patients and several SARS-CoV-2-naive healthy vaccine recipients were included in the full study. SARS-CoV-2 spike-specific CD4+ TCR repertoires were compared before and after mRNA vaccination in COVID-19 convalescent patients and in infection-naive vaccine recipients.

From its cysteine to its phenylalanine, the CDR3 spans 16 amino acids. The DNA shown is the 48-base CDR3, in frame from base 1. V sheds 3 bases and J sheds 2 bases, leaving 13 bases between their ends. The germline V gene encodes CDR1 KGHDR and CDR2 SFDVKD. Libraries were built with the immunoSEQ multiplex PCR assay. DNA from the cultured and isolated CD4+ T cells underwent TCR beta CDR3 sequencing. The original pipeline was this. Non-productive TCR sequences were discarded, and reads were trimmed to the CDR3 region, with only CDR3s of 7 or more amino acids retained. The MANAFEST web app was used to identify antigen-specific clonotypes by comparing expansion in peptide wells with expansion in reference cultures. To be called positive, a clone needed expansion at FDR<0.05 compared with the reference and with all other wells, an odds ratio greater than 5, and a frequency greater than 0.1% in two replicate wells. Cross-reactive clonotypes were defined as significantly expanded in SARS-CoV-2 spike wells and in at least one common cold coronavirus spike condition. Using the stringdist R package, CDR3 similarity was measured by Levenshtein distance, and unrooted trees were constructed with ape in R 3.6.1. TCRdb mirrors the immuneACCESS table, restricted to in-frame sequences. Some clones are absent from its copies; in checked studies, under half trace to an unresolved V gene, and the reason for the others is unknown. D and trimming were read from the DNA, whereas the V and J calls and clone size are those reported in that table. A total of more than 35,000 clones appear in this sample, roughly 82% of them only once. Approximately 3% of the sample lies in the top ten.

About this clone itself: Its binding antigen is unknown. Per-base quality was not reported, and no clone a single base away is much larger than it.

The investigation overall reported the following: Limitations of the study were the small number of convalescent patients and the absence of early post-infection timepoints. In healthy vaccine recipients, vaccine-induced clones were almost all SARS-CoV-2 mono-reactive, with only 1 of 255 being cross-reactive with common cold coronaviruses. Clones induced by infection and clones induced by vaccination both contracted markedly at late timepoints after vaccination, which fits with T cell responses waning over time.

After less than 13 days of culture, CD4+ T cells were isolated with the EasySep CD4+ T cell isolation kit. The absence of prior SARS-CoV-2 infection in healthy vaccine recipients was confirmed by negative nucleocapsid antibodies before and after vaccination. On days 3 and 7, half of the culture medium was replaced with fresh IL-2-containing medium. Each peptide stimulation condition was cultured in triplicate wells unless otherwise noted. Using Ficoll-Paque Plus gradient centrifugation, PBMC were separated from whole blood and then either used fresh or cryopreserved at -140C. The QIAamp micro DNA kit was used to extract genomic DNA from the cultured CD4+ T cells.

The chain is assembled from TRBV24-1 and TRBJ2-1; the D gene is perhaps TRBD1 or TRBD2, as each covers 6 bases. This material consisted of CD4+ T cells from PBMCs cultured without peptide, taken before COVID-19 vaccination. This receptor was identified in a human donor who received a COVID-19 vaccine. The DNA reads as follows: TGTGCCACCAGTGATCCACGTCGGGGGCCCTACAATGAGCAGTTCTTC. It translates to CATSDPRRGPYNEQFF.